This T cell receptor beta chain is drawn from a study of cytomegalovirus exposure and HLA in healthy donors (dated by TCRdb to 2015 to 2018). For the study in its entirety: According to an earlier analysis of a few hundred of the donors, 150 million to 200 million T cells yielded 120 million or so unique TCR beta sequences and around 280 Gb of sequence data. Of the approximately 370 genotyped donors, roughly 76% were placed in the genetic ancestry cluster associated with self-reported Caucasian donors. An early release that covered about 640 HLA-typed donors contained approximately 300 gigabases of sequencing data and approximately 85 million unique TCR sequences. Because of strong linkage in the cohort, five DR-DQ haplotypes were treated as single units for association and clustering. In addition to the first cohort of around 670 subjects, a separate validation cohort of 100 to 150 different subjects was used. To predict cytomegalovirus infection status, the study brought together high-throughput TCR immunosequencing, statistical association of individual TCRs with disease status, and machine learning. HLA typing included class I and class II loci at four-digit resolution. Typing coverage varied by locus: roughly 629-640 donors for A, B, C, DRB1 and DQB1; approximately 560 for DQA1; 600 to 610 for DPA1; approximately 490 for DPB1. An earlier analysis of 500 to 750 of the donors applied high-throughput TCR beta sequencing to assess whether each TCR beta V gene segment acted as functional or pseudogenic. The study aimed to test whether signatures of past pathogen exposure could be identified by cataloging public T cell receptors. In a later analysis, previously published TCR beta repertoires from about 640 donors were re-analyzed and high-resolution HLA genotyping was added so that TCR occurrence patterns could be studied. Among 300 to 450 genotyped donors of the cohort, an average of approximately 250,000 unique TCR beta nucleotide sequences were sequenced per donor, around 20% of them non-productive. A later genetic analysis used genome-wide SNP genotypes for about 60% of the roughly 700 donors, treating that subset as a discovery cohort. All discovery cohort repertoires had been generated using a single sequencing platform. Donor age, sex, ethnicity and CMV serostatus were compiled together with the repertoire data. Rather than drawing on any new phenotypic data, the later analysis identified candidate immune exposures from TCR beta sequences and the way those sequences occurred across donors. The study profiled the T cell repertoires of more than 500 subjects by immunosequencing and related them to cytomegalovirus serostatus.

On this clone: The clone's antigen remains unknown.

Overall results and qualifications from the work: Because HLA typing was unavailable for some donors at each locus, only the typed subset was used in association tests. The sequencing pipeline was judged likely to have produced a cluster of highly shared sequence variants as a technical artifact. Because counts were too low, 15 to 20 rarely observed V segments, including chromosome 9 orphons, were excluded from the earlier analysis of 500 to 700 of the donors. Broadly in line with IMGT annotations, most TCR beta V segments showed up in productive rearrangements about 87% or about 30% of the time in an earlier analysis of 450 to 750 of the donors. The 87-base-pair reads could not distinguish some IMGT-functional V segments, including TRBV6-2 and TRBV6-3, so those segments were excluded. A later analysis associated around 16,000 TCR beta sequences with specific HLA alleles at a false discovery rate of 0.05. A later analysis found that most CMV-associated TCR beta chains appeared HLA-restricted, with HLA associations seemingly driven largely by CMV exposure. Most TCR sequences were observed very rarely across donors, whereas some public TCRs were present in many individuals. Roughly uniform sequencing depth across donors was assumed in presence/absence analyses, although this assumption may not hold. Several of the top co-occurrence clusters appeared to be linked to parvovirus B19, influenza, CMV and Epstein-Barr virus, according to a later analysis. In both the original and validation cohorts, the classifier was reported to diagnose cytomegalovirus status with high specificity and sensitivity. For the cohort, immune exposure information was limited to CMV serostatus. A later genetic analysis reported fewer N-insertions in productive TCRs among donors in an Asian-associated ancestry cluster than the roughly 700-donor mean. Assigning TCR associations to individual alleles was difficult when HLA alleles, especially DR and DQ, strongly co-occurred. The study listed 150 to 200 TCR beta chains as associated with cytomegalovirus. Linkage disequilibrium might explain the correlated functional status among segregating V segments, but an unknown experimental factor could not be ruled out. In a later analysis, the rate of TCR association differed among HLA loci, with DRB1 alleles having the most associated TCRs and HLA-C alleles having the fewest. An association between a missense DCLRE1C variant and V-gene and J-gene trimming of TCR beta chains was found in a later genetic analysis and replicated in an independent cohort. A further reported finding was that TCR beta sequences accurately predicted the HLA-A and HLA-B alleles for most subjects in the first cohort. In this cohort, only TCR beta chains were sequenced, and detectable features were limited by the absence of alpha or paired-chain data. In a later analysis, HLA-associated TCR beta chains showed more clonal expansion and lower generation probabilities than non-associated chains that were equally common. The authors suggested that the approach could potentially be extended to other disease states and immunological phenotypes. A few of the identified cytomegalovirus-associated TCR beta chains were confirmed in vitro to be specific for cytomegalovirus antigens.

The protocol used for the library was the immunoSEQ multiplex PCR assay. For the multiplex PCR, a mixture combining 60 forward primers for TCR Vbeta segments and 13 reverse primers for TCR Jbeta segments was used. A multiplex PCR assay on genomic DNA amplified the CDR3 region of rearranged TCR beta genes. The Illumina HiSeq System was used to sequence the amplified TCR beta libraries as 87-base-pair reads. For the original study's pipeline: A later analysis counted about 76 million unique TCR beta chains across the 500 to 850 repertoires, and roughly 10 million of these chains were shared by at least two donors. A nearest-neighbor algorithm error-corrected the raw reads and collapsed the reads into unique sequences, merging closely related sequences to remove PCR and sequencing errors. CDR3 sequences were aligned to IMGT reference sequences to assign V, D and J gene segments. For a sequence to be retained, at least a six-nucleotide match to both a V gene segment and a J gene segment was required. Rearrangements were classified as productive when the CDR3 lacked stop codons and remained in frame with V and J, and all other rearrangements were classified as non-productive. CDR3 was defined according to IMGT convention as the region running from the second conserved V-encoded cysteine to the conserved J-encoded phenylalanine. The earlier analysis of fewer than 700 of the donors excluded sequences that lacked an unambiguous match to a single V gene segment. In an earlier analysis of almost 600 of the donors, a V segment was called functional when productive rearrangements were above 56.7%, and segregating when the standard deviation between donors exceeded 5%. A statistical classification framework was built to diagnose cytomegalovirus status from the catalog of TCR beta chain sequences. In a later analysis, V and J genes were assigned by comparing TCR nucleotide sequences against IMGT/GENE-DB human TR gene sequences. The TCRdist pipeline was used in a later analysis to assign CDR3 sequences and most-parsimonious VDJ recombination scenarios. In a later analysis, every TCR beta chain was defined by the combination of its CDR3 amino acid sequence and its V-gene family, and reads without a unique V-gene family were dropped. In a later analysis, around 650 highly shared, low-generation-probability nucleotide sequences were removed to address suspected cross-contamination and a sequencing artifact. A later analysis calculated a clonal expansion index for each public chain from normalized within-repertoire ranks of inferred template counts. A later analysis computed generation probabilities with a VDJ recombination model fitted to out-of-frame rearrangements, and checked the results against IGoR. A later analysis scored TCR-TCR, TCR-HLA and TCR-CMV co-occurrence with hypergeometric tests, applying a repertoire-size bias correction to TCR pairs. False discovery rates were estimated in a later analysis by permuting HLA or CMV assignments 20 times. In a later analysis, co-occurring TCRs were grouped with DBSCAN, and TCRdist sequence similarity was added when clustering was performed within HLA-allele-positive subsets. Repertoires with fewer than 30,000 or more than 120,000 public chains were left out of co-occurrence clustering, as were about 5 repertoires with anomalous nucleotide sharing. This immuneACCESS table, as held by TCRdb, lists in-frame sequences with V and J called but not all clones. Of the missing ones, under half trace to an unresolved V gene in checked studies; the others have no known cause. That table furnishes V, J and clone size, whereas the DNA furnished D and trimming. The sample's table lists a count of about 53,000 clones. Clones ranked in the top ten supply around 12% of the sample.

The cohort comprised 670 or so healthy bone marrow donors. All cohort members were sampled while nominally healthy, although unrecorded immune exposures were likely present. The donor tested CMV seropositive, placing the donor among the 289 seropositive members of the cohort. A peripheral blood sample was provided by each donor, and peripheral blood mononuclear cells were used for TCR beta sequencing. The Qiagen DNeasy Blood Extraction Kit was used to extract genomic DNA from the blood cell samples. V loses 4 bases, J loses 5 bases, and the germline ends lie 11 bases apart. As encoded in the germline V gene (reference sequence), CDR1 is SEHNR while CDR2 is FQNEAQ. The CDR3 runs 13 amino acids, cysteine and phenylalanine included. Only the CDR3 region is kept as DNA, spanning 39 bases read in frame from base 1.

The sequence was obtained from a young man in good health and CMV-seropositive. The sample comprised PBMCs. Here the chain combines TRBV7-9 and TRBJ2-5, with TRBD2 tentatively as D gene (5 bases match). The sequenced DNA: TGTGCCAGCAGCTCGAGGGTTCGGGAGACCCAGTACTTC. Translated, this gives CASSSRVRETQYF.